This T cell receptor beta chain derives from a study of shared clonotypes between healthy human individuals. Study-wide results and caveats: Sorted-subset sequencing was shown by rarefaction to be incomplete despite large depth.

Note on this clone: Its specificity is unknown.

In germline, CDR1 is MNHEY, CDR2 SMNVEV (reference sequence). Trimming stripped 2 bases from V and 2 bases from J, with 9 bases between. The CDR3 covers 14 residues. The assay ran at deep level. Genomic DNA of every subset was divided equally among multiple immunoSEQ plates. The assay was immunoSEQ multiplex PCR, and TCRdb's table has in-frame clones only and misses some. The data contain 650,000 to 700,000 clones, about 90% of them seen just once; the ten biggest clones take up 34%. Material for sequencing was memory CD8+ T cells from PBMCs. Documented subset: CD45RO+ cells pooled with CCR7-negative TemRA cells. The TCR originated in a man aged 18 to 29 in good health. Some clones in this sample may be carry-over from other donors' samples. The genes are TRBV27 and TRBJ1-1, with D unclear. This CDR3 reads CASSLMASNTEAFF. CDR3 DNA: TGTGCCAGCAGTTTAATGGCCAGCAACACTGAAGCTTTCTTT.